Listed here is a single TCR beta chain. As handled by the study authors: Nucleated cell counts were estimated from reference gene primer amplification. Assay used: immunoSEQ multiplex PCR; TCRdb lists only in-frame clones, some missing. V and J calls and clone size follow that table, whereas D and trimming were derived from the DNA. The table lists 9,000 to 15,000 clones, more than 70% of them singletons, with around 5.6% in the top ten. The data were obtained in a study of blood T cell repertoires in COVID-19. Overall study context: Some COVID-19 samples were acute and others convalescent; all came from the United States, Italy and Spain. PBMCs, B-cell-depleted T cells, or T cells were the source of the cDNA or gDNA that made up the material.

CDR1 is KGHDR and CDR2 is SFDVKD in the germline V gene. The CDR3 has 13 amino acids. V lost 4 bases to trimming and J lost 2 bases, with 6 bases between them. The source material was peripheral blood. This sequence originates from a human donor in a cohort sampled during active COVID-19. The V call is TRBV24-1, the J call TRBJ2-3; the D is unclear. CDR3 in DNA: TGTGCCACCAGTGACCCCAACACAGATACGCAGTATTTT. It encodes CATSDPNTDTQYF.